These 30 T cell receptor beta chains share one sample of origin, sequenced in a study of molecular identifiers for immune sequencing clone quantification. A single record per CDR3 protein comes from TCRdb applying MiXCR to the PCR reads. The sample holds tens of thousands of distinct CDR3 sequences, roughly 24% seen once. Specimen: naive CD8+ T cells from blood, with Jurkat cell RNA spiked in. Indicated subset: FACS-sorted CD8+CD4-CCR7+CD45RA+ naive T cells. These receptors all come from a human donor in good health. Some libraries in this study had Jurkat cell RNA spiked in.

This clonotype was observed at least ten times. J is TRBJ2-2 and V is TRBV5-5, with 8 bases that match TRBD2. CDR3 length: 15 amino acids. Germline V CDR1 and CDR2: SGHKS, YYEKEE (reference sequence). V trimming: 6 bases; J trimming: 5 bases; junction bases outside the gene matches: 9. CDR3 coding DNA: TGTGCCAGCAACCATATACTAGCGGCAACCGGGGAGCTGTTTTTT. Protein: CASNHILAATGELFF.

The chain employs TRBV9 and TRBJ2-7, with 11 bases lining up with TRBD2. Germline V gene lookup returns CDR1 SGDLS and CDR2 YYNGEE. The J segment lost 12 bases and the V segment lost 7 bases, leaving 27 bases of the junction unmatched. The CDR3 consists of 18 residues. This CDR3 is CASRRSRKPSGGSHAPYF. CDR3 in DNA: TGTGCCAGCCGCCGCTCCCGAAAGCCTAGCGGGGGGAGCCACGCGCCGTACTTC.

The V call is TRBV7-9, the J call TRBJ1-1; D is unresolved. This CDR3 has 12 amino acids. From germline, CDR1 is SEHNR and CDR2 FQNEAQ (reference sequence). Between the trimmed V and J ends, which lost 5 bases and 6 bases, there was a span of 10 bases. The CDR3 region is CASSPPGAEAFF. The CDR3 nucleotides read TGTGCCAGCAGCCCCCCCGGGGCTGAAGCTTTCTTT.

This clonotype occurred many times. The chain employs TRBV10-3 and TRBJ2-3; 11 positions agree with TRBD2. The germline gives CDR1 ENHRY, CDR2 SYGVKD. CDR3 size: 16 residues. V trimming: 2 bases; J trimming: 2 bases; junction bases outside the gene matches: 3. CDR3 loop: CAISETSGGYTDTQYF. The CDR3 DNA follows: TGTGCCATCAGTGAGACTAGCGGGGGATACACAGATACGCAGTATTTT.

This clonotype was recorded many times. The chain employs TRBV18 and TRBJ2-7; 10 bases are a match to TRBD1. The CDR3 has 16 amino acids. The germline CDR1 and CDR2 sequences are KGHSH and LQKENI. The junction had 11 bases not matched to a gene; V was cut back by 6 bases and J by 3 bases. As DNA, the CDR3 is TGTGCCAGCTCCCCTAGAGACAGGGGGCTCGGCTACGAGCAGTACTTC. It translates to CASSPRDRGLGYEQYF. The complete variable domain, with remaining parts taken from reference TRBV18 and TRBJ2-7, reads NAGVMQNPRHLVRRRGQEARLRCSPMKGHSHVYWYRQLPEEGLKFMVYLQKENIIDESGMPKERFSAEFPKEGPSILRIQQVVRGDSAAYFCASSPRDRGLGYEQYFGPGTRLTVT.

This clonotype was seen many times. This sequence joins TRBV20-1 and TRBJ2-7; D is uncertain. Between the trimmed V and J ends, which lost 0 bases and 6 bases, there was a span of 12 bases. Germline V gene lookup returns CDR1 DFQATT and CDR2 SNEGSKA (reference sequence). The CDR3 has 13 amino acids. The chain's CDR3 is CSARDLGSPEQYF. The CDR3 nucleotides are TGCAGTGCTAGAGACCTTGGTTCTCCCGAGCAGTACTTC.

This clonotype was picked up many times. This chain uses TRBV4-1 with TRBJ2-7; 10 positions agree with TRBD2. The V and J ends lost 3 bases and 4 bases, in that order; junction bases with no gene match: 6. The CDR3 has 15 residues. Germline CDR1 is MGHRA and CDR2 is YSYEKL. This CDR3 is CASSHGLAEGYEQYF. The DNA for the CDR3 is TGCGCCAGCAGCCATGGACTAGCGGAGGGATACGAGCAGTACTTC.

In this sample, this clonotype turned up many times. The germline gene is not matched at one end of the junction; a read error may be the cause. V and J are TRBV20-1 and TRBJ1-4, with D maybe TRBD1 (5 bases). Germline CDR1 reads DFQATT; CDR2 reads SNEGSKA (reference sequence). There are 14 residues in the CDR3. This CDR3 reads CSARADSTIEKLFF. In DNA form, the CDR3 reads TGCAGTGCTAGAGCTGACAGCACTATTGAAAAACTGTTTTTT.

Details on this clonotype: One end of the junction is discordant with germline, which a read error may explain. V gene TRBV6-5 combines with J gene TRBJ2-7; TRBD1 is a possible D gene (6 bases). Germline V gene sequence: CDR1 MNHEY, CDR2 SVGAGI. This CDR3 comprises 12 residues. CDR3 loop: CTSSTQGQEQYF. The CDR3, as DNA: TGTACCAGCAGCACACAGGGTCAGGAGCAGTACTTC.

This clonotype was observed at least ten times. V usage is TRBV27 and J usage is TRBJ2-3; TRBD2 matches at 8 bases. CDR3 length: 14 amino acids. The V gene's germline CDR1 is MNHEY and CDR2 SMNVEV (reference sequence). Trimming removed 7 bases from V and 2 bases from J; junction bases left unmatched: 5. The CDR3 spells CASIGGGPTDTQYF. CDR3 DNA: TGTGCCAGCATCGGCGGGGGGCCCACAGATACGCAGTATTTT.

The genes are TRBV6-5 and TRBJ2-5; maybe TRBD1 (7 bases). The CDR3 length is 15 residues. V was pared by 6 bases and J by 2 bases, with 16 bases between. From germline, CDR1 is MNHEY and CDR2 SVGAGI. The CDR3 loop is CASSSWQGGQETQYF. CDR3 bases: TGTGCCAGCAGCTCTTGGCAGGGGGGACAAGAGACCCAGTACTTC.

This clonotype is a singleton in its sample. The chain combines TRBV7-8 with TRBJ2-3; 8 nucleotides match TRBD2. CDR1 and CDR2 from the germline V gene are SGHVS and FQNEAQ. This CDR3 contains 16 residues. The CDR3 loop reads CASGPLSGGGPDTQYF. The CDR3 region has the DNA TGTGCTAGCGGCCCACTCTCCGGGGGGGGGCCAGATACGCAGTATTTT.

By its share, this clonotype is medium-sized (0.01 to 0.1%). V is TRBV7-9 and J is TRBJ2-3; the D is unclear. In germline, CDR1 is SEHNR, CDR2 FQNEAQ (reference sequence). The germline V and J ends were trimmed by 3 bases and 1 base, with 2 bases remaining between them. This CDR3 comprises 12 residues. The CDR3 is CASSLGTDTQYF. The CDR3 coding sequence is TGTGCCAGCAGCTTGGGCACAGATACGCAGTATTTT.

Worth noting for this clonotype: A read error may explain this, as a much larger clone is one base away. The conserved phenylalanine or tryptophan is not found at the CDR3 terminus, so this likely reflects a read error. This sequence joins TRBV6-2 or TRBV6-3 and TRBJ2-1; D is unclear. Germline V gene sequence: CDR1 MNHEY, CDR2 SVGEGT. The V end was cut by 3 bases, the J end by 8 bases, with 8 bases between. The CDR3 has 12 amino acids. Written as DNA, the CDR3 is TGTGCCAGCAGTTATCGAGAGTATGAGCAGTTCTTG. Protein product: CASSYREYEQFL.

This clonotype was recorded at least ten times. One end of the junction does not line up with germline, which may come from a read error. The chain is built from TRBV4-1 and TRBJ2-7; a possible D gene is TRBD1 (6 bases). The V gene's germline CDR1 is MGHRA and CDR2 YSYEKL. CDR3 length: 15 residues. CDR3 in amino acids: CAGSQEAQGYWEQYF. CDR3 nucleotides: TGCGCCGGCAGCCAAGAGGCTCAGGGGTACTGGGAGCAGTACTTC.

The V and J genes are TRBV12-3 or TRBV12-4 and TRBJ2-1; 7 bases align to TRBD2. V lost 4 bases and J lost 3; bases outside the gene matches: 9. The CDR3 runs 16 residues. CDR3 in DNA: TGTGCCAGCAGTTCCCTCGGAGCTAGCGGCTACAATGAGCAGTTCTTC. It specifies CASSSLGASGYNEQFF.

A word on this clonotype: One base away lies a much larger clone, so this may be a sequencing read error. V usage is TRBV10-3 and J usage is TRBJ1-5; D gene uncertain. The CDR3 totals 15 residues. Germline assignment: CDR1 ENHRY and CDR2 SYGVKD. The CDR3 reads CAVSESDYPGQPQHF. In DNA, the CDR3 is TGTGCCGTCAGTGAGTCTGACTATCCGGGACAGCCCCAGCATTTT.

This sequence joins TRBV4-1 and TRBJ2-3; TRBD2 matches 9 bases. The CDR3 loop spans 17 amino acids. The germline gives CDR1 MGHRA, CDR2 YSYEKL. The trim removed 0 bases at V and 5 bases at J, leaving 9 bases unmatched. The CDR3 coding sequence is TGCGCCAGCAGCCAAGAGAAGGCTAGCGGGGTCATAGATACGCAGTATTTT. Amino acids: CASSQEKASGVIDTQYF.

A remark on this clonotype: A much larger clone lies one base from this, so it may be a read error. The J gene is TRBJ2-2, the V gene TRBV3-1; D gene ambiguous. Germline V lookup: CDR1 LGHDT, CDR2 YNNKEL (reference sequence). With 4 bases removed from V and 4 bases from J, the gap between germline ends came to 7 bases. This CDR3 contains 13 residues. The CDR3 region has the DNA TGTGCCAGCAGCCCACAGCGCACCGGGGAGCTGTTTTTT. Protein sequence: CASSPQRTGELFF.

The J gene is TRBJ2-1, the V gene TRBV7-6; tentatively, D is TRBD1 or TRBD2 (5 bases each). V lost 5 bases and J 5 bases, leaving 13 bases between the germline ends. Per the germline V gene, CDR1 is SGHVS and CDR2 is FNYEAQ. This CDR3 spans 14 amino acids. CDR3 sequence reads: CASSLPGTHNEQFF. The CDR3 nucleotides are TGTGCCAGCAGCCTTCCCGGGACCCACAATGAGCAGTTCTTC.

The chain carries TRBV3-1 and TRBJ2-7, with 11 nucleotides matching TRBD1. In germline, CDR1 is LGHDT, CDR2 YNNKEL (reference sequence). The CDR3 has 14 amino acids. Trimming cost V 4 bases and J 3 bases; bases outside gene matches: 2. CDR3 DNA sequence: TGTGCCAGCAGCCCGGGACAGGGGGACTACGAGCAGTACTTC. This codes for CASSPGQGDYEQYF.

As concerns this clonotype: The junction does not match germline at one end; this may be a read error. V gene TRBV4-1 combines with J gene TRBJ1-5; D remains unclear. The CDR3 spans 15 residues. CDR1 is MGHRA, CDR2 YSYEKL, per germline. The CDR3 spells CASSPPPEGNQPPPF. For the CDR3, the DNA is TGCGCCAGCAGCCCGCCGCCAGAGGGCAATCAGCCCCCGCCTTTT.

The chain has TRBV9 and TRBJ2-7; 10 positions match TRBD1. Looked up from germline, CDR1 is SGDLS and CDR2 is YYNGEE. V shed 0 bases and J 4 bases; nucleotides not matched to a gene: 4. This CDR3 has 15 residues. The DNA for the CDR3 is TGTGCCAGCAGCGTAGCAGCGGGACAGGGGTACGAGCAGTACTTC. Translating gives CASSVAAGQGYEQYF.

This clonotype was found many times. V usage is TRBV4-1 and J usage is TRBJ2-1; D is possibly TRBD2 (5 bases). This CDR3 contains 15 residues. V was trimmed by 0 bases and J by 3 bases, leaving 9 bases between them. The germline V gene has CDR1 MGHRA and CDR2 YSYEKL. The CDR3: CASSQDFRDYNEQFF. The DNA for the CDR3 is TGCGCCAGCAGCCAAGATTTCCGGGACTACAATGAGCAGTTCTTC.

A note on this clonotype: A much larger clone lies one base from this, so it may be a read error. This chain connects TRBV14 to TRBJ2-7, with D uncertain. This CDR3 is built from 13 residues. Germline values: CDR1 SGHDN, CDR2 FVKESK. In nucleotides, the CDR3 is TGTGCCAGCAGCCAATCCCGGGCCGGCGAGCAGCACTTC. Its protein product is CASSQSRAGEQHF.

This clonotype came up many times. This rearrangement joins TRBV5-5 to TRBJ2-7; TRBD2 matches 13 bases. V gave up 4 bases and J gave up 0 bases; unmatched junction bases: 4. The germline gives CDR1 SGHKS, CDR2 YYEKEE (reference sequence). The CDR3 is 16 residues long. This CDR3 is CASSAGLAGASYEQYF. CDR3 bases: TGTGCCAGCAGCGCCGGACTAGCGGGGGCCTCCTACGAGCAGTACTTC.

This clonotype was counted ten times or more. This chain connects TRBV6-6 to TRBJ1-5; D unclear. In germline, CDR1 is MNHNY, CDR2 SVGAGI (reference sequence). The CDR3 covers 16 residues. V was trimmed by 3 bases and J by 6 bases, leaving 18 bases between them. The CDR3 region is CASSYHIVSPGQPQHF. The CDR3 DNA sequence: TGTGCCAGCAGTTATCATATCGTCTCTCCGGGTCAGCCCCAGCATTTT.

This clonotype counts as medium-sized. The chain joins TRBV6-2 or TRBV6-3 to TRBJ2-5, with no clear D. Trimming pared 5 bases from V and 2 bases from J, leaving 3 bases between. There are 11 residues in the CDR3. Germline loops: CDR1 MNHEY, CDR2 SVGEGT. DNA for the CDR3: TGTGCCAGCAGTCCGCAAGAGACCCAGTACTTC. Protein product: CASSPQETQYF.

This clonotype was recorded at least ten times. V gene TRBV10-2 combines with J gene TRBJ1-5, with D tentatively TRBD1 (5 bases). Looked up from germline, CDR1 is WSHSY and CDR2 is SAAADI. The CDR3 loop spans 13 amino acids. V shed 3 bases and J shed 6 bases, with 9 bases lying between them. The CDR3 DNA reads TGCGCCAGCAGTGATGAAGGGACTCAGCCCCAGCATTTT. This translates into CASSDEGTQPQHF.

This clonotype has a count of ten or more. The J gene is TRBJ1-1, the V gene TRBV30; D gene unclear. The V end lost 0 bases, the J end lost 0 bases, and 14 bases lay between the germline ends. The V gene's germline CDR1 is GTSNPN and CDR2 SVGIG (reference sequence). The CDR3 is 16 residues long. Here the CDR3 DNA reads TGTGCCTGGAGTGTAGGCCGCCGAGAAATGAACACTGAAGCTTTCTTT. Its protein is CAWSVGRREMNTEAFF.